This is a list of T cell receptor beta chains from one sample in a study of cytomegalovirus exposure and HLA in healthy donors. Clones were read by immunoSEQ multiplex PCR, and TCRdb kept only the in-frame ones, dropping some. The repertoire consists of over 100,000 clones, with 76% occurring once and the leading ten covering around 12%. Sequencing was done on a sample of PBMCs. The receptors here all came from a woman in her 40s in good health and CMV-seropositive. CDR3s include the opening cysteine and the closing phenylalanine or tryptophan. The D gene is left open where the match is weak. Not every row has a clone size; where given, it reads once, few, many or a size class.

j_gene | d_gene | abundance | v_gene | CDR3nt | CDR3aa
TRBJ1-4 | NA | NA | TRBV6-1 | TGTGCCAGCACACCGACAGAGAATGAAAAACTGTTTTTT | CASTPTENEKLFF
TRBJ2-1 | TRBD2 | NA | TRBV11-2 | TGTGCCAGCAGCCCAAGGACTAGCGGATACAATGAGCAGTTCTTC | CASSPRTSGYNEQFF
TRBJ1-1 | NA | few | TRBV28 | TGTGCCAGCAGTACCCCACAAATGATGAACACTGAAGCTTTCTTT | CASSTPQMMNTEAFF
TRBJ1-1 | NA | NA | TRBV5-1 | TGCGCCAGCACCCTTGCCGAGGGGAACACTGAAGCTTTCTTT | CASTLAEGNTEAFF
TRBJ2-6 | NA | NA | TRBV7-9 | TGTGCCAGCAGCTTCTCGGGAGCATTTACCTACTCTGGGGCCAACGTCCTGACTTTC | CASSFSGAFTYSGANVLTF
TRBJ2-5 | TRBD2 | NA | TRBV4-1 | TGCGCCAGCAGCCAAGATTTAGGGCTAGCGGGGGGACAAGAGACCCAGTACTTC | CASSQDLGLAGGQETQYF
TRBJ1-1 | NA | NA | TRBV7-9 | TGTGCCAGCAGCTTACGAGCCCCCAGGGCTGAAGCTTTCTTT | CASSLRAPRAEAFF
TRBJ2-7 | TRBD2 | NA | TRBV5-8 | TGTGCCAGCAGCTTCCCTATCGATTCTAGCGGGGGGGCCTACGAGCAGTACTTC | CASSFPIDSSGGAYEQYF
TRBJ1-3 | NA | NA | TRBV19 | TGTGCCAGTAGTATAGCGGCAGGCCCAAGCTCTGGAAACACCATATATTTT | CASSIAAGPSSGNTIYF
TRBJ1-6 | NA | few | TRBV6-6 | TGTGCCAGCTCTTCTCAGGGGCCCCTCCACTTT | CASSSQGPLHF
TRBJ2-2 | NA | NA | TRBV5-1 | TGCGCCAGCAGCTCCGGCAGGGCCGGCGCCGGGGAGCTGTTTTTT | CASSSGRAGAGELFF
TRBJ2-7 | NA | NA | TRBV2 | TGTGCCAGCAGTAACGGGTTTCTATCCTACGAGCAGTACTTC | CASSNGFLSYEQYF
TRBJ1-1 | NA | NA | TRBV10-3 | TGTGCCATCAGGAGAGGACAGCTCAACACTGAAGCTTTCTTT | CAIRRGQLNTEAFF
TRBJ2-1 | TRBD1 | NA | TRBV25-1 | TGTGCCAGCAGCACTTTCTCGGGACAGAGTTACAATGAGCAGTTCTTC | CASSTFSGQSYNEQFF
TRBJ1-2 | TRBD1 | once | TRBV5-1 | TGCGCCAGCAGCTCCCCGGGACAGGGGGCCTATGGCTACACCTTC | CASSSPGQGAYGYTF
TRBJ1-1 | NA | NA | TRBV14 | TGTGCCAGCAGCCAGTTGGCAGGGAACACTGAAGCTTTCTTT | CASSQLAGNTEAFF
TRBJ1-6 | NA | NA | TRBV30 | TGTGCCTGGGGGGGGACCGTTTCAAGAAATAATTCACCCCTCCACTTT | CAWGGTVSRNNSPLHF
TRBJ1-4 | NA | few | TRBV2 | TGTGCCAGCAGGGAACAGGGCCTTGTTGAAAAACTGTTTTTT | CASREQGLVEKLFF
TRBJ2-2 | NA | NA | TRBV19 | TGTGCCAGTAGTATAGGGTCCAGGGTAATCGACACCGGGGAGCTGTTTTTT | CASSIGSRVIDTGELFF
TRBJ1-5 | NA | NA | TRBV7-8 | TGTGCCAGCAGCTTAGATCGGAGCCAGCCCCAGCATTTT | CASSLDRSQPQHF
TRBJ2-7 | NA | NA | TRBV7-7 | TGTGACCCCAGGGATACCTACGAGCAGTACTTC | CDPRDTYEQYF
TRBJ1-5 | NA | once | TRBV7-2 | TGTGCCAGCAGCTTAGACCGAGGCTGGGGCAATCAGCCCCAGCATTTT | CASSLDRGWGNQPQHF
TRBJ2-5 | NA | NA | TRBV27 | TGTGCCAGCAGTTTAACGGCGGTACAAGAGACCCAGTACTTC | CASSLTAVQETQYF
TRBJ2-7 | TRBD2 | NA | TRBV25-1 | TGTGCCAGCAGTCTAAACAGCGGGGTTGTTGAGCAGTACTTC | CASSLNSGVVEQYF
TRBJ1-5 | NA | NA | TRBV7-8 | TGTGCCAGCAGCTTAGCTGGTGGTTTCCTGGCTCAGCCCCAGCATTTT | CASSLAGGFLAQPQHF
TRBJ1-3 | NA | NA | TRBV2 | TGTGCCAGCAGTGATTTTTCTTTTTCTTCTGGAAACACCATATATTTT | CASSDFSFSSGNTIYF
TRBJ2-5 | TRBD2 | NA | TRBV5-1 | TGCGCCAGCAGCTCAGATAGCGGGGCCCAAGAGACCCAGTACTTC | CASSSDSGAQETQYF
TRBJ1-5 | TRBD1 | NA | TRBV29-1 | TGCAGCGTAAAACAGGGGGCTGGAAATCAGCCCCAGCATTTT | CSVKQGAGNQPQHF
TRBJ1-3 | NA | NA | TRBV30 | TGTGCCTGGGACCAGACTGGCGGAAACACCATATATTTT | CAWDQTGGNTIYF
TRBJ2-5 | NA | NA | TRBV7-6 | TGTGCCAGCAGCCTGCAACAGGGGACCCAGTACTTC | CASSLQQGTQYF
TRBJ2-5 | TRBD2 | NA | TRBV4-2 | TGTGCCAGCAGCCAAGATCTTGGTGCGGGGGGGGTAGAGACCCAGTACTTC | CASSQDLGAGGVETQYF
TRBJ2-2 | NA | NA | TRBV18 | TGTGCCAGCTCACCAGGCGGGGATAACACCGGGGAGCTGTTTTTT | CASSPGGDNTGELFF
TRBJ1-6 | TRBD1 | few | TRBV7-3 | TGTGCCAGCAGCGCGACAGGGGGTCAGAATTCACCCCTCCACTTT | CASSATGGQNSPLHF
TRBJ2-7 | TRBD1 | NA | TRBV19 | TGTGCCAGTAGCCGTGAGCCGGGACAGGGGTTCACCTACGAGCAGTACTTC | CASSREPGQGFTYEQYF
TRBJ2-3 | TRBD1 | NA | TRBV7-2 | TGTGCCAGCAGCTTAGTTTCCGGGACAGGGGCCTCAGATACGCAGTATTTT | CASSLVSGTGASDTQYF
TRBJ2-7 | NA | NA | TRBV18 | TGTGCCAGCTCACCACCGTCGGGGAGACCCTACGAGCAGTACTTC | CASSPPSGRPYEQYF
TRBJ2-7 | NA | NA | TRBV25-1 | TGTGCCAGCAGTCTATTATCGGGGTACGAGCAGTACTTC | CASSLLSGYEQYF
TRBJ1-1 | TRBD1 | NA | TRBV15 | TGTGCCACCAGCTTCGCCGGGACAGGGAACACTGAAGCTTTCTTT | CATSFAGTGNTEAFF
TRBJ2-2 | TRBD1 | NA | TRBV27 | TGTGCCAGCAGCCGGGACAGGGTGGGGGGGGAGCTGTTTTTT | CASSRDRVGGELFF
TRBJ2-6 | TRBD1 | few | TRBV29-1 | TGCAGCGTCCAAGGGACAGGGTTTCAGGGGGCCAACGTCCTGACTTTC | CSVQGTGFQGANVLTF
TRBJ1-2 | NA | NA | TRBV7-8 | TGTGCCAGCAGCTTAAAGGTGCAGGTTGATGGCTACACCTTC | CASSLKVQVDGYTF
TRBJ1-1 | TRBD1 | few | TRBV6-4 | TGTGCCAGCAGTCACAGGGGCGGAGACACTGAAGCTTTCTTT | CASSHRGGDTEAFF
TRBJ1-2 | TRBD1 | NA | TRBV5-1 | TGCGCCAGCAGCCCCGGGTACAGGGGGCGCAGCTATGGCTACACCTTC | CASSPGYRGRSYGYTF
TRBJ2-1 | TRBD2 | NA | TRBV9 | TGTGCCAGCAGCGTCCGACTAGCGGGGGGGATAGATGAGCAGTTCTTC | CASSVRLAGGIDEQFF
TRBJ1-1 | NA | NA | TRBV25-1 | TGTGCCAGCAGTCGGCGGCCGAACACTGAAGCTTTCTTT | CASSRRPNTEAFF
TRBJ2-3 | TRBD2 | NA | TRBV5-1 | TGCGCCAGCAGCCCTGATTTGAGGGGACTAGCGGGGGCAGATACGCAGTATTTT | CASSPDLRGLAGADTQYF
TRBJ2-7 | NA | few | TRBV10-3 | TGTGCCATCAGTGAGAGGTATGGAGGGGCTACCTACGAGCAGTACTTC | CAISERYGGATYEQYF
TRBJ2-3 | TRBD2 | NA | TRBV6-4 | TGTGCCAGCAGTGTACAAGCGGGGGGCACAGATACGCAGTATTTT | CASSVQAGGTDTQYF
TRBJ1-1 | NA | NA | TRBV18 | TGTGCCAGCTCACCACCAACAGTCCGGAACACTGAAGCTTTCTTT | CASSPPTVRNTEAFF
TRBJ1-6 | NA | NA | TRBV2 | TGTGCCAGCAGTGTGGAGGCCGTCTATAATTCACCCCTCCACTTT | CASSVEAVYNSPLHF